The following is a T cell receptor (beta chain) sequence with its context. No antigen is known for it. The record originates from a study of identical twins. Study findings and constraints: Twin-shared out-of-frame alpha sequences showed excess low generation probability. Insertions were reduced in abundant cord blood beta clonotypes but not in memory repertoires. The degree of excess twin sharing was weaker in beta out-of-frame sequences.

Unique molecular identifiers were in the cDNA, with template-switch universal primer binding. TCRdb processed the 5' RACE reads anew with MiXCR; each CDR3 protein has one entry. Here the sample spans roughly 260,000 distinct CDR3 sequences, 6.5% to 9% being singletons. CDR1 is SGHVS, CDR2 FNYEAQ, per germline. The CDR3 sequence is 14 residues long. Trimming removed 2 bases at V and 0 bases at J, with 7 bases between. These sequences were also reported in another study, on yellow fever vaccine responses in identical twins.

The source of this sequence is a woman under 30 in good health. The sample was CD8+ T cells sorted from blood. V is TRBV7-6 and J is TRBJ1-1, with unresolved D. CDR3: CASSLFAVNTEAFF. The CDR3, as DNA: TGTGCCAGCAGCTTATTCGCGGTGAACACTGAAGCTTTCTTT.